This entry lists 2 T cell receptor beta chains sequenced from one sample in a study of regulatory T cells in long-lasting Graves disease. iRepertoire HTBI primers and Arm-PCR of CDR3 regions built TCR beta libraries. MiXCR was run by TCRdb on the multiplex PCR reads, yielding one entry per CDR3 protein. The sample has roughly 500,000 distinct CDR3 sequences; roughly 20% are singletons. Time point described: persistent/refractory GD, antithyroid drugs over 5 years with positive TRAb. The TCR library was made from RNA that had been extracted from PBMCs in TRIzol. Material: peripheral blood mononuclear cells (PBMCs), obtained when the disease was refractory, from a patient treated with antithyroid drugs. The source of these receptors is a female donor with Graves disease.

The sample holds many counts of this clonotype. This rearrangement joins TRBV28 to TRBJ1-2; 9 positions agree with TRBD1. V gave up 7 bases and J gave up 3 bases; unmatched junction bases: 9. This CDR3 is built from 15 residues. The V gene's germline CDR1 is MDHEN and CDR2 SYDVKM. This chain's CDR3 is CASTIPGQGDYGYTF. Written as DNA, the CDR3 is TGTGCCAGCACTATCCCGGGACAGGGCGACTATGGCTACACCTTC.

The chain carries TRBV30 and TRBJ2-7; no clear D. The germline V and J ends were trimmed by 0 bases and 5 bases, with 5 bases remaining between them. The CDR3 runs 11 residues. CDR1 is GTSNPN and CDR2 is SVGIG in the germline V gene (reference sequence). The CDR3 region has the DNA TGTGCCTGGAGTGTACAGCACGAGCAGTACTTC. Amino acid sequence: CAWSVQHEQYF.